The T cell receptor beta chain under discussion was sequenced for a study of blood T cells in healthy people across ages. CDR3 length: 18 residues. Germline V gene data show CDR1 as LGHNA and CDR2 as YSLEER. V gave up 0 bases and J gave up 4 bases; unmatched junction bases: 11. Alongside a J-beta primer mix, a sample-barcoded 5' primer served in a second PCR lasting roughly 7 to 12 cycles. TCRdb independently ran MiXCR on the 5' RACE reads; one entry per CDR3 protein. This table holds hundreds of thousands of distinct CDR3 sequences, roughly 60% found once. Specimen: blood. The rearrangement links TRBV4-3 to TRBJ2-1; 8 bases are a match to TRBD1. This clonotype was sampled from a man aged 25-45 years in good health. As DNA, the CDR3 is TGCGCCAGCAGCCAAGACAACGCCCTACGACAGGGGTACAATGAGCAGTTCTTC. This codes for CASSQDNALRQGYNEQFF.